This TCR beta chain originates from a study of OX40 agonist ivuxolimab in advanced cancers. General study findings and limits: CD4+ T cells averaged fewer expanded clones than CD8+ T cells.

CDR3 length: 16 amino acids. CDR1 and CDR2 from the germline V gene are SGHTA and FQGTGA. Deletions cut 5 bases from V and 9 bases from J, with 20 bases between. Profiled with immunoSEQ multiplex PCR; TCRdb holds only in-frame clones, not every one. The data contain about 98,000 clones, 85% to 95% of them seen just once; the ten biggest clones take up 0.26%. With regard to this clone: Its target is not known.

The starting material was CD4+ or CD8+ T cells sorted from blood, obtained in a trial of the OX40 agonist ivuxolimab. V and J are TRBV7-3 and TRBJ1-6; possible D gene TRBD1, 5 bases. The TCR originated in an adult with an advanced solid tumor such as melanoma, head and neck, liver or kidney cancer. CDR3 DNA sequence: TGTGCCAGCAGCCCCGCCGGCAGGACAACAAGTTCACCCCTCCACTTT. Translated, it gives CASSPAGRTTSSPLHF.